A single sample gave rise to the 5 T cell receptor beta chains below, sequenced in a study of blood T cell repertoires in COVID-19. Sequenced by immunoSEQ multiplex PCR; TCRdb stores in-frame clones only, minus some. Here the sample spans about 440,000 clones, 87% being singletons. Sequencing input: PBMCs or T cells enriched from blood (not recorded which). The receptors come from a woman between 18 and 29 years old with acute COVID-19.

The chain recombines TRBV28 with TRBJ2-7; TRBD1 aligns across 11 bases. Germline lookup yields CDR1 MDHEN and CDR2 SYDVKM. The J segment lost 6 bases and the V segment lost 7 bases, leaving 5 bases of the junction unmatched. There are 13 residues in the CDR3. The chain's CDR3 is CASIVGTGGEQYF. The CDR3 coding sequence is TGTGCCAGCATCGTCGGGACAGGGGGCGAGCAGTACTTC.

The chain is built from TRBV28 and TRBJ1-6; a weak D match, TRBD1 (6 bases). Germline V gene sequence: CDR1 MDHEN, CDR2 SYDVKM. The CDR3 spans 15 residues. Trimming cost V 4 bases and J 4 bases, with 11 bases left between them. The CDR3 nucleotides read TGTGCCAGCAGTTCCCCAACAGGGTATAATTCACCCCTCCACTTT. The encoded protein is CASSSPTGYNSPLHF.

This sequence joins TRBV2 and TRBJ2-7; TRBD1 matches 10 bases. This CDR3 has 14 amino acids. Per the germline V gene, CDR1 is SNHLY and CDR2 is FYNNEI. Trimming removed 6 bases from V and 2 bases from J; junction bases left unmatched: 4. The CDR3 is CASRPGQGPYEQYF. Written as DNA, the CDR3 is TGTGCCAGCAGGCCGGGACAGGGGCCCTACGAGCAGTACTTC.

The rearrangement joins TRBV2 to TRBJ1-6; TRBD1 aligns across 7 bases. V was clipped by 6 bases and J by 8 bases; unmatched bases: 1. The CDR3 is made up of 12 amino acids. CDR1 and CDR2 (germline): SNHLY, FYNNEI. CDR3 region: CASRGQYSPLHF. The CDR3 DNA reads TGTGCCAGCAGGGGACAGTATTCACCCCTCCACTTT.

This sequence joins TRBV9 and TRBJ2-3; D is ambiguous. The CDR3 spans 15 residues. V was shortened by 2 bases and J by 4 bases, with 14 bases between the two germline ends. CDR1 is SGDLS, CDR2 YYNGEE, per germline. DNA of the CDR3: TGTGCCAGCAGCGTTACTCCCGAGGTAGCAGATACGCAGTATTTT. It translates to CASSVTPEVADTQYF.